This T cell receptor (beta chain) originates from a study of blood T cells in healthy people across ages (dated by TCRdb to 2015 to 2017). Turning to the overall study: In model experiments, template switching captured roughly one uniquely barcoded TCR beta cDNA molecule for every two T cells. The donors were divided into four age groups: young (average around 16 years), middle-aged (under 40), aged (approximately 62) and long-lived (about 84). Donors of different ages were randomly distributed across sequencing lanes to avoid experimental bias. The study analyzed two additional independent replicas of 1 million unique cDNA reads from the same blood draw for two donors, one aged 18 to 30 and one aged 80 or older. Age-related changes in TCR beta repertoire diversity were measured in the study by deep sequencing normalized with unique cDNA molecular identifiers.

Donors were under 40 systemically healthy Caucasian individuals from Russia aged 6 to 90 years. Each donor gave 8 to 10 milliliters of peripheral blood, drawn into EDTA-treated Vacutainer tubes. Ficoll-Paque density-gradient centrifugation was used to isolate PBMCs, with at least 7 million per sample. Total RNA, at least 6 micrograms per sample, was extracted from PBMCs with Trizol reagent. The percentages of naive CD45RAhigh/CD27high T cells were determined by flow cytometry on a PBMC aliquot from every donor. The CDR3 runs 14 residues from the cysteine to the phenylalanine. Only CDR3 DNA is held: 42 bases, read in frame from base 1. CDR1 and CDR2, per the germline V gene, are MGHDK and SYGVNS. V is clipped by 2 bases and J by 3 bases, and the sequence between their germline boundaries is 10 bases long. The study at large found these results: Estimates of total diversity based on one million sequenced T cells were regarded as lower bounds and as underestimates. Donor CMV infection status was unknown, potentially confounding age-related changes in expanded clonotypes. As age increased, observed TCR beta diversity per million T cells dropped in a roughly linear way, and a significant reduction was already evident by age 40. Compared with the aged group, the long-lived group had more naive CD4+ T cells, fewer expanded clones and increased TCR diversity, a pattern suggesting age selection. The percentage of naive T cells measured by flow cytometry correlated strongly with observed TCR beta diversity. Since profiling was done on bulk unsorted PBMCs, naive and antigen-experienced compartments could not be conclusively compared.

Note on this clonotype: There is no known antigen for this receptor. Base qualities were left out, and no much larger clone turns up one base away.

The library was produced with 5' RACE. TCRdb names Illumina HiSeq 2500 as the instrument used. A second PCR of about 7 to 12 cycles was run with a J-beta primer mix and a sample-barcoded 5' primer. A template-switch 5' adaptor carrying 12 random nucleotides introduced a unique molecular identifier onto each TCR beta cDNA molecule. At least 2.5 million CDR3-containing paired-end reads were obtained from each sample. All of the RNA was converted into first-strand cDNA using the Mint cDNA synthesis kit, with a TRBC-specific oligonucleotide serving as the primer. Following uracil-DNA glycosylase treatment, a first 18-cycle PCR with universal primers M1SS and BC2_uni_R was performed on all cDNA. For the original study's pipeline: Each sample was normalized by randomly selecting 1 million high-quality reads, each carrying a distinct molecular identifier. Instead of being binned into consensus sequences, reads with shared molecular identifiers were discarded. MiTCR, with a Q25 quality threshold and the strictest error-elimination algorithm, was used for CDR3 identification, clonotype clustering and error correction. Lower-bound total TCR beta diversity was estimated with a nonparametric unseen species model using Euler transformation. TCRdb reprocessed the public reads (quality trimming at Q25 with fastp, clone calling with MiXCR) and kept in-frame beta chains. Records with the same CDR3 protein are collapsed into one entry carrying the most frequent genes and DNA. The V and J calls come from TCRdb's annotation, not from the publication. The sample records 750,000 to 950,000 distinct CDR3 sequences, approximately 53% of which are singletons. The ten largest clones represent approximately 40% of the sample.

The origin of this receptor is a man aged 80 or over in good health. This sequence uses TRBV25-1 and TRBJ1-2, with no reliable assignment of the D segment. Sequencing was performed on blood. This receptor carries the CDR3 CASSEDGQHYGYTF. The DNA reads TGTGCCAGCAGTGAAGACGGGCAGCACTATGGCTACACCTTC.